This T cell receptor beta chain comes out of a study of shared clonotypes between healthy human individuals. This clone was observed a single time. Assay: immunoSEQ multiplex PCR; the TCRdb copy retains only in-frame clones and omits some. Counted here are about 550,000 clones, around 95% occurring once; the ten biggest clones make up 0.11%. Positive CCR7 selection of CD45RO-negative cells yielded the naive CD8 cells, and terminally differentiated effector memory CD45RA+ cells were excluded. The sequencing input was naive CD8+ T cells sorted from blood. The sequence was collected from a woman aged 30 to 39 in good health.

CDR3 coding DNA: TGTGCAAGTCGCTTAGTCAGGGGGCACCTCTACGAGCAGTACTTC. This translates into CASRLVRGHLYEQYF. The chain carries TRBV12-2 and TRBJ2-7; the listed D gene, TRBD1, was not tested against the DNA. TRBV12-2 constitutes a pseudogene. The CDR3 is 15 amino acids.